This T cell receptor beta chain came from a study of CD8+ T cells in alopecia areata. General study points: Lesional scalp, especially alopecia totalis/universalis, showed higher clonality than normal scalp. TCR sharing was clearer in mice than between patients, perhaps partly owing to patient HLA diversity.

In regard to this clone: Its antigen is still unknown.

PBMCs served as the source from which CD4+ and CD8+ T cells were sorted. The V end lost 4 bases, the J end lost 7 bases, and 19 bases lay between the germline ends. The CDR3 runs to 14 residues. Looked up from germline, CDR1 is SQVTM and CDR2 is ANQGSEA. After isolation, RNA underwent reverse transcription to generate cDNA as the sequencing template. Produced via immunoSEQ multiplex PCR; TCRdb's table is partial and in-frame only. This table has 100,000 to 150,000 clones, 47% appearing once. This receptor was taken from a human donor with alopecia areata. The chain joins TRBV29-1 to TRBJ1-1, with a tentative D call TRBD1 (5 bases). Sequenced material: NKG2D-low CD8+ T cells sorted from blood. For the CDR3, the DNA is TGCAGCGTTGCCCCTTGGGACGCGGTCCATGAAGCTTTCTTT. This translates into CSVAPWDAVHEAFF. The full variable domain, rest sourced from reference TRBV29-1 and TRBJ1-1, is SAVISQKPSRDICQRGTSLTIQCQVDSQVTMMFWYRQQPGQSLTLIATANQGSEATYESGFVIDKFPISRPNLTFSTLTVSNMSPEDSSIYLCSVAPWDAVHEAFFGQGTRLTVV.